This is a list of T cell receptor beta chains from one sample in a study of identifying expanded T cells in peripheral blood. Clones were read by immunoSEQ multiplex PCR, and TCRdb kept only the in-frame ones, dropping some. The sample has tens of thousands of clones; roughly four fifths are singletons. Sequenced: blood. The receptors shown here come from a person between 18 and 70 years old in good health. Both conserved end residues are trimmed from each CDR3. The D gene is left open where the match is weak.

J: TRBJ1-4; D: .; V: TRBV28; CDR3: ASMTDRLYEKLF
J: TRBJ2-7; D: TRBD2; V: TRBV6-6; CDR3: ASSRLAGVTEQY
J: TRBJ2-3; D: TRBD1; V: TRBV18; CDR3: ASSLNRPGQGEDTQY
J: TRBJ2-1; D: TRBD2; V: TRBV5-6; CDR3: ASSLELAGADEQF
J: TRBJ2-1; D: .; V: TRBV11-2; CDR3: ASSFRAQTSYNEQF
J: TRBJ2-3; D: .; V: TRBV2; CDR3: ASTEGLDTQY
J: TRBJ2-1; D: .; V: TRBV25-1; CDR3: ASSSGPSYNEQF
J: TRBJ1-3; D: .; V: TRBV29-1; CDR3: SGRGAGNTIY
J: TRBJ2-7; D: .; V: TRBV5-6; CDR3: ASSRGIQTNYEQY
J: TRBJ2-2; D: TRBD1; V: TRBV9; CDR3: ASSPRGTNTGELF
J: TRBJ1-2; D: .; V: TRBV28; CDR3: ASRGQGKLYGYT
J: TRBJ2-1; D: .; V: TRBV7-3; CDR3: ASSSNPGLPYNEQF
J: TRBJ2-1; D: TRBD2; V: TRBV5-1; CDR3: ASSPRTSGSNEQF
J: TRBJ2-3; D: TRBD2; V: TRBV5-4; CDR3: ASSKPLAGNTDTQY
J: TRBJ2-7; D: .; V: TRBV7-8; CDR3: ASSIYRESAGEQY
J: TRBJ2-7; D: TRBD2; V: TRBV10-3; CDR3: AIRPPGTSDEQY
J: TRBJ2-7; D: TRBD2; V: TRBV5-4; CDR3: ASSRDYYEQY
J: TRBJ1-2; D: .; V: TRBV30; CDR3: AWSLTGSVGLNYGYT
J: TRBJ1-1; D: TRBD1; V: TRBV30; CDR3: AWSVWTGMNTEAF
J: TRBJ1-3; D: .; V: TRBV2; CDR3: ASSEVGVSGSGNTIY
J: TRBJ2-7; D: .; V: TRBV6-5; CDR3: ASSSTDSYEQY
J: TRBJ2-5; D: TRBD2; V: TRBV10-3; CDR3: AIKGSSGAQETQY
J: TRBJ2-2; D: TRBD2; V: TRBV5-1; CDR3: ASSPWEGGELF
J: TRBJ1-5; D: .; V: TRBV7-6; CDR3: ASSLDGNQPQH
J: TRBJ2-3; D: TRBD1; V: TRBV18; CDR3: ASSPQGATSTDTQY
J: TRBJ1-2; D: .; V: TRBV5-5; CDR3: ASSLMSSVYGYT
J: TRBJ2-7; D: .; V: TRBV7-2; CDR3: ASSLALGGQY
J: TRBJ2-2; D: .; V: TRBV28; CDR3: ASERSEQVPFTGELF
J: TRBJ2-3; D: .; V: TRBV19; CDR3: ASSILITDTQY
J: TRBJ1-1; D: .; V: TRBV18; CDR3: ASSPQGGSEGAF
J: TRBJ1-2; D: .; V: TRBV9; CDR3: ASSVDLQGYGYT
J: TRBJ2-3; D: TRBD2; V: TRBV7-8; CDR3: ASSLGPYAGGLDTQY
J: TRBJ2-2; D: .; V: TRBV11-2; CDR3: ASSLSFGGTGELF
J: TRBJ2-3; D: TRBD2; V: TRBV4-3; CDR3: ASSLVVDSGSFRDTQY
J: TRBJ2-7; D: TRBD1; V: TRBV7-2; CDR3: ASSLNPRGNEQY
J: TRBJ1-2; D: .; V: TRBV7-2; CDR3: ASSLVAGPTNYGYT
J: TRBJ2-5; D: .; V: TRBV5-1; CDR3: ASSLVLGEETQY
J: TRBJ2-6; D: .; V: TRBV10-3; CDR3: AISESGGSGANVLT
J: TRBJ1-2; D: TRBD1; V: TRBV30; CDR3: AWSVAGTGPAGHGYT
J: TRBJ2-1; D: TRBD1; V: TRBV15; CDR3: ATSSSTGNRGEQF
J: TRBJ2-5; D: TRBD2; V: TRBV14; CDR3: ASSGRDYETQY
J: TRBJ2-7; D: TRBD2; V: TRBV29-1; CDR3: SVASGRAGGEQY
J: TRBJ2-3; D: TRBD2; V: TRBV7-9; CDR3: ASSLVGGRADADTQY
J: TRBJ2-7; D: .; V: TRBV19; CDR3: ASSMLQTYEQY
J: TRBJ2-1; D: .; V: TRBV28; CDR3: ASSSTWRTYNEQF
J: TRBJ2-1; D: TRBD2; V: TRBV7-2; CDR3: ASSLFTGGNEQF
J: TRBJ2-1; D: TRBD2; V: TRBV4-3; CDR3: ASSLIGLVNEQF
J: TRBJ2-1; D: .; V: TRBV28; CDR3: ASSSSGGPYNEQF
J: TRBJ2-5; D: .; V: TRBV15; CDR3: ATSRVRQTRNSQETQY
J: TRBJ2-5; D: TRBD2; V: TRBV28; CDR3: ASSLWRTATGGLQETQY
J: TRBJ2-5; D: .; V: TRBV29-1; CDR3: SARTGGRGETQY
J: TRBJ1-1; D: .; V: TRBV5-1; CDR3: ASSFSEGEAF
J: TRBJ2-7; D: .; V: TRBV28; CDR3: ASSRTVLSLRYEQY
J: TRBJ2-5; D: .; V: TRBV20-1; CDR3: SAFQETQY
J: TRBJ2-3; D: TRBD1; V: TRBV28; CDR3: ASSLLASETGTSTDTQY